This T cell receptor (beta chain) came from a study of T cells in Graves' hyperthyroidism and ophthalmopathy. Study-wide findings and caveats: Most clonotypes expanded in thyroid above 0.001 were likewise present in blood.

Trimming removed 5 bases from V and 3 bases from J; junction bases left unmatched: 3. CDR1 and CDR2 from the germline V gene are SEHNR and FQNEAQ (reference sequence). The CDR3 spans 13 residues. Researchers took RNA transcripts and amplified the TCR beta CDR3 regions from them. During a first-round RT-PCR of the TCR CDR3, the HTBI primer set was used. TCRdb re-called the multiplex PCR reads through MiXCR, storing one row per CDR3 protein. The sample lists 500,000 to 600,000 distinct CDR3 sequences, about 46% occurring once. For the diagnoses, clinical symptoms, serum thyroxine and TRAb, thyroid ultrasound and orbital computed tomography were used. Worth noting for this clonotype: What it binds is not known.

This clonotype was obtained from an adult woman with Graves' disease, either hyperthyroidism or ophthalmopathy (not recorded which). The chain is built from TRBV7-9 and TRBJ1-1, with 7 bases lining up with TRBD1. The sample consisted of peripheral blood or thyroid tissue (not recorded which). CDR3 in amino acids: CASSSDRDTEAFF. In DNA form, the CDR3 reads TGTGCCAGCAGCAGTGACAGGGACACTGAAGCTTTCTTT.